The 22 T cell receptor beta chains listed next were all sequenced from one sample in a study of T cells in Graves' hyperthyroidism and ophthalmopathy. Amplified regions were TCR beta CDR3 sequences from RNA transcripts. The TCR CDR3 was amplified in a first-round RT-PCR using the HTBI primer set. TCRdb reprocessed the multiplex PCR reads via MiXCR and lists one record per CDR3 protein. The sample has roughly 800,000 distinct CDR3 sequences, around 38% seen once; the top ten hold 8.9%. The sequenced material came from blood. These receptors originate from a man younger than 35 with Graves' hyperthyroidism.

This chain joins TRBV29-1 and TRBJ1-2; TRBD1 might be the D (5 bases). This CDR3 is built from 13 residues. V lost 3 bases to trimming and J lost 4 bases, with 12 bases between them. The germline V gene has CDR1 SQVTM and CDR2 ANQGSEA. This chain's CDR3 is CSVDGREIYGYTF. The CDR3 nucleotides are TGCAGCGTTGATGGCAGGGAGATCTATGGCTACACCTTC.

The chain joins TRBV20-1 to TRBJ2-5, with 11 nucleotides matching TRBD2. Losses at the gene ends were 2 bases for V and 1 base for J; bases not matched to a gene: 6. Germline loops: CDR1 DFQATT, CDR2 SNEGSKA (reference sequence). This CDR3 is built from 16 residues. The CDR3 here is CSARLTSGGSQETQYF. The DNA of the CDR3 is TGCAGTGCTAGACTAACTAGCGGGGGATCCCAAGAGACCCAGTACTTC.

This clonotype was detected only a few times. The chain has TRBV7-8 and TRBJ1-1, with 8 bases matching TRBD1. CDR3 size: 17 residues. Germline CDR1 reads SGHVS; CDR2 reads FQNEAQ. Germline trimming cut 1 base from V and 1 base from J; bases unmatched to any gene: 8. The CDR3 DNA reads TGTGCCAGCAGCTTAGTAGGACAGGGACACGCGAACACTGAAGCTTTCTTT. Its protein product is CASSLVGQGHANTEAFF.

V usage is TRBV20-1 and J usage is TRBJ2-2; the D gene is possibly TRBD2 (5 bases). This CDR3 spans 13 amino acids. Germline V gene sequence: CDR1 DFQATT, CDR2 SNEGSKA (reference sequence). V lost 4 bases and J 3 bases, leaving 9 bases between the germline ends. The CDR3 coding sequence is TGCAGTGCTATCTCCGGGGACACCGGGGAGCTGTTTTTT. This encodes CSAISGDTGELFF.

J is TRBJ1-2 and V is TRBV12-3 or TRBV12-4; tentative D call: TRBD1 (5 bases). The CDR3 has 16 residues. The V and J ends lost 7 bases and 4 bases respectively, with 22 bases between them. CDR3: CASTLGARVISYGYTF. The CDR3, as DNA: TGTGCCAGCACCCTCGGAGCCAGGGTGATCTCCTATGGCTACACCTTC.

This rearrangement joins TRBV6-5 to TRBJ1-1; D remains ambiguous. CDR1 and CDR2 from the germline V gene are MNHEY and SVGAGI. Trimming shortened V by 8 bases and J by 6 bases, and 7 bases separated the two germline ends. The CDR3 covers 10 residues. The CDR3 spells CASHGPEAFF. CDR3 nucleotides: TGTGCCAGCCATGGACCTGAAGCTTTCTTT.

The V and J genes are TRBV12-3 or TRBV12-4 and TRBJ1-1, with 8 bases lining up with TRBD1. This CDR3 is built from 16 residues. V was pared by 5 bases and J by 0 bases, with 8 bases of the junction left unmatched. The CDR3 region has the DNA TGTGCCAGCAGTATATCGGGACAGGCCTTGAACACTGAAGCTTTCTTT. Translation: CASSISGQALNTEAFF.

Details on this clonotype: With only one base between it and a far larger clone, this is likely a read error. CDR3: CASSLSSGAEAFF. CDR3 bases: TGTGCCAGCAGCTTAAGTTCGGGAGCTGAAGCTTTCTTT. V usage is TRBV7-2 and J usage is TRBJ1-1; D gene ambiguous. Trimming took off 2 bases at V and 6 bases at J, with 10 bases between the two ends. CDR1 is SGHTA, CDR2 FQGNSA, per germline. CDR3 length: 13 amino acids.

This chain links TRBV7-9 with TRBJ2-7; D not resolved. Trimming took 5 bases from V and 3 from J, leaving 17 bases between them. The CDR3 runs 15 residues. CDR1 and CDR2 from the germline V gene are SEHNR and FQNEAQ (reference sequence). In DNA form, the CDR3 reads TGTGCCAGCAGCCCCGTGATAGCTGCATACTACGAGCAGTACTTC. It encodes CASSPVIAAYYEQYF.

This clonotype was counted once. This sequence joins TRBV2 and TRBJ2-2; the match to TRBD2 covers 7 bases. The V gene end was trimmed by 5 bases and the J gene end by 5 bases; junction bases not matched to a gene: 11. Per germline, CDR1 SNHLY and CDR2 FYNNEI. This CDR3 comprises 16 residues. This CDR3 is CASSYPSGRRTGELFF. CDR3 in DNA: TGTGCCAGCAGTTACCCTAGCGGAAGAAGGACCGGGGAGCTGTTTTTT.

This clonotype was counted ten times or more. The chain is built from TRBV5-1 and TRBJ1-4, with unresolved D. V lost 1 base to trimming and J lost 7 bases, with 14 bases between them. Per germline, CDR1 SGHRS and CDR2 YFSETQ. This CDR3 region has 15 residues. The CDR3 DNA follows: TGCGCCAGCAGCTTGCTCGAGGGCCGAGGTGAAAAACTGTTTTTT. Its translation is CASSLLEGRGEKLFF. Combining the CDR3 with reference TRBV5-1 and TRBJ1-4 gives the whole variable domain KAGVTQTPRYLIKTRGQQVTLSCSPISGHRSVSWYQQTPGQGLQFLFEYFSETQRNKGNFPGRFSGRQFSNSRSEMNVSTLELGDSALYLCASSLLEGRGEKLFFGSGTQLSVL.

V is TRBV7-2 and J is TRBJ2-7, with D possibly TRBD2 on 7 matching bases. There are 14 residues in the CDR3. Trimming removed 1 base from V and 4 bases from J, with 11 bases in between. The V gene's germline CDR1 is SGHTA and CDR2 FQGNSA. Here the CDR3 reads CASSLGGGKYEQYF. CDR3 nucleotides: TGTGCCAGCAGCTTAGGGGGGGGCAAGTACGAGCAGTACTTC.

At least ten counts were recorded for this clonotype. The V and J genes are TRBV12-3 or TRBV12-4 and TRBJ1-2; D ambiguous. The V and J ends lost 6 bases and 6 bases respectively, with 8 bases between them. The CDR3 consists of 11 residues. The CDR3 is CASSLSDGYTF. CDR3 bases: TGTGCCAGCAGCTTATCGGATGGCTACACCTTC.

J is TRBJ2-2 and V is TRBV7-6; 10 nucleotides align to TRBD1. Trimming cost V 5 bases and J 6 bases; bases outside gene matches: 6. Germline V lookup: CDR1 SGHVS, CDR2 FNYEAQ. This CDR3 is built from 15 residues. This CDR3 is CASSPRDRGPGELFF. As DNA, the CDR3 is TGTGCCAGCAGCCCCCGGGACAGGGGCCCCGGGGAGCTGTTTTTT. Full variable domain (outside the CDR3, taken from reference TRBV7-6 and TRBJ2-2): GAGVSQSPRYKVTKRGQDVALRCDPISGHVSLYWYRQALGQGPEFLTYFNYEAQQDKSGLPNDRFSAERPEGSISTLTIQRTEQRDSAMYRCASSPRDRGPGELFFGEGSRLTVL.

This chain links TRBV6-5 with TRBJ2-7; 9 bases are a match to TRBD2. The CDR3 is 14 residues long. With V trimmed by 6 bases and J by 4 bases, 7 bases remained unmatched. CDR1 MNHEY and CDR2 SVGAGI come from the germline V gene. The CDR3 is CASRISGGSYEQYF. The CDR3 DNA reads as TGTGCCAGCAGGATTAGCGGGGGTAGTTACGAGCAGTACTTC.

The V call is TRBV20-1, the J call TRBJ2-7, with TRBD1 identical over 7 bases. J lost 4 bases, V lost 6 bases, and 9 bases had no gene match. Germline CDR1 DFQATT, CDR2 SNEGSKA (reference sequence). The CDR3 totals 13 residues. The CDR3 spells CSAPQGSRYEQYF. The CDR3 nucleotides are TGCAGTGCCCCACAGGGGAGCCGGTACGAGCAGTACTTC.

The genes are TRBV2 and TRBJ2-7, with D maybe TRBD2 (5 bases). The CDR3 contains 14 residues. V was clipped by 7 bases and J by 4 bases, with 17 bases between them. Germline loops: CDR1 SNHLY, CDR2 FYNNEI. The CDR3 sequence: CASKDSSTPYEQYF. The CDR3 DNA reads TGTGCCAGCAAGGACTCCTCGACCCCGTACGAGCAGTACTTC.

Details on this clonotype: It may be a read error: a sequence one base away is much more abundant. This is likely a read error, given that the CDR3 carries no conserved phenylalanine or tryptophan at its end. This chain joins TRBV7-2 and TRBJ1-1; possibly TRBD1 for D (5 bases). V was cut by 4 bases and J by 5 bases, with 14 bases left in between. Germline lookup yields CDR1 SGHTA and CDR2 FQGNSA. The CDR3 spans 14 residues. CDR3 amino acids: CASSSGPGGTEAFL. For the CDR3, the DNA is TGTGCCAGCAGCTCGGGACCGGGGGGGACTGAAGCTTTCCTT.

The gene calls are TRBV19 and TRBJ1-1, with D unresolved. The V end lost 4 bases, the J end lost 4 bases, and 16 bases lay between the germline ends. This CDR3 is built from 15 residues. Looked up from germline, CDR1 is LNHDA and CDR2 is SQIVND (reference sequence). The CDR3 protein is CASSTVGMPGTEAFF. DNA for the CDR3: TGTGCCAGTAGTACTGTGGGGATGCCTGGCACTGAAGCTTTCTTT. The whole variable domain, remainder taken from reference TRBV19 and TRBJ1-1, is DGGITQSPKYLFRKEGQNVTLSCEQNLNHDAMYWYRQDPGQGLRLIYYSQIVNDFQKGDIAEGYSVSREKKESFPLTVTSAQKNPTAFYLCASSTVGMPGTEAFFGQGTRLTVV.

V gene TRBV5-1 combines with J gene TRBJ2-2; TRBD2 matches 11 bases. CDR1 is SGHRS and CDR2 is YFSETQ in the germline V gene. With 4 bases clipped from V and 5 bases from J, the junction kept 13 bases outside the gene matches. The CDR3 runs 18 residues. CDR3 amino acids: CASSILGTSGLRTGELFF. DNA of the CDR3: TGCGCCAGCAGCATCCTCGGGACTAGCGGCCTTCGAACCGGGGAGCTGTTTTTT.

This clonotype was seen a few times. The chain carries TRBV14 and TRBJ2-7; D is unclear. The V end lost 1 base, the J end lost 4 bases, and 8 bases lay between the germline ends. This CDR3 is built from 13 residues. Per germline, CDR1 SGHDN and CDR2 FVKESK. The DNA of the CDR3 is TGTGCCAGCAGCCAAGTTTATGATTACGAGCAGTACTTC. Translation gives CASSQVYDYEQYF.

CDR3 sequence: CSATTNTEAFF. The CDR3 DNA sequence: TGCAGTGCTACGACGAACACTGAAGCTTTCTTT. This chain joins TRBV20-1 and TRBJ1-1, with D uncertain. The CDR3 has 11 residues. V was cut by 4 bases and J by 1 base, with 4 bases left in between. CDR1 and CDR2 from the germline V gene are DFQATT and SNEGSKA (reference sequence).